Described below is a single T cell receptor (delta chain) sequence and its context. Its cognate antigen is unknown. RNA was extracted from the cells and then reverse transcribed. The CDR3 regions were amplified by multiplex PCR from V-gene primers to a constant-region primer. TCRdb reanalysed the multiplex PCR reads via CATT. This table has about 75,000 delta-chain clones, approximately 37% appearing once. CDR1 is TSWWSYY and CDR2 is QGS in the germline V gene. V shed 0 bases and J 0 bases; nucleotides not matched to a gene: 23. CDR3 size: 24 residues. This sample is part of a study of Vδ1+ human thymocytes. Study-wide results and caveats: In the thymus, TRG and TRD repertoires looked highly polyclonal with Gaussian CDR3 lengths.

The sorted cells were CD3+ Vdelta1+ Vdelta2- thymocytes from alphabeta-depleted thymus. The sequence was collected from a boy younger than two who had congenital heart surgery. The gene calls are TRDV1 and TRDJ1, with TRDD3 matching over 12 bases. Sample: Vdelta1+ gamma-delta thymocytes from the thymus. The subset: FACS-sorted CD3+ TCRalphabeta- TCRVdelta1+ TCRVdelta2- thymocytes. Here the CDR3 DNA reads TGTGCTCTTGGGGAACTAGGAGTTTGTATTCGACTGGGGGATACTGTCCTGTACACCGATAAACTCATCTTT. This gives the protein CALGELGVCIRLGDTVLYTDKLIF.